One sample yielded the 27 T cell receptor beta chains listed below, sequenced in a study of shared clonotypes between healthy human individuals. The table came from immunoSEQ multiplex PCR; TCRdb's copy has only in-frame clones and leaves some out. The sample shows over a million clones, around 98% of them seen only once. Sequencing was performed on naive CD4+ T cells sorted from blood. Subset here: CD45RA+ positively selected. The receptors derive from a young man in good health.

This chain joins TRBV7-6 and TRBJ2-3; 9 bases are shared with TRBD2. Trimming at V came to 4 bases and at J to 3 bases, leaving 11 bases not matched to a gene. The length of the CDR3 is 17 residues. Germline-derived CDR1 and CDR2 are SGHVS and FNYEAQ. CDR3 region: CASSSTGGLAITDTQYF. CDR3 bases: TGTGCCAGCAGCTCGACCGGAGGACTAGCGATAACAGATACGCAGTATTTT.

The chain uses TRBV14 and TRBJ2-3; D remains ambiguous. Germline V gives CDR1 SGHDN, CDR2 FVKESK. The CDR3 length is 12 residues. V was cut by 4 bases and J by 2 bases, with 4 bases left in between. CDR3 residues: CASSPHTDTQYF. CDR3 in DNA: TGTGCCAGCAGCCCACACACAGATACGCAGTATTTT.

The chain couples TRBV2 to TRBJ1-1, with D possibly being TRBD1 (6 bases). The CDR3 loop spans 13 amino acids. With 6 bases removed from V and 9 bases from J, the gap between germline ends came to 17 bases. The germline gives CDR1 SNHLY, CDR2 FYNNEI. CDR3 nucleotide sequence: TGTGCCAGCAGGGTAGACAGGATAGCTAAAGCTTTCTTT. This sequence encodes CASRVDRIAKAFF.

The chain carries TRBV29-1 and TRBJ2-5, with 8 positions matching TRBD1. The CDR3 has 13 amino acids. Germline CDR1 SQVTM, CDR2 ANQGSEA. The junction had 9 bases not matched to a gene; V was cut back by 5 bases and J by 7 bases. CDR3 region: CSVRETGVGTQYF. The CDR3 nucleotides are TGCAGCGTTCGGGAGACAGGGGTAGGGACCCAGTACTTC.

The rearrangement uses TRBV11-2 and TRBJ1-1, with TRBD1 matching over 7 bases. The CDR3 spans 17 residues. The germline V gene encodes CDR1 SGHAT and CDR2 FQNNGV. V was clipped by 1 base and J by 0 bases; unmatched bases: 8. The CDR3: CASSLASGTAVNTEAFF. In DNA form, the CDR3 reads TGTGCCAGCAGCTTAGCCAGTGGGACAGCGGTGAACACTGAAGCTTTCTTT.

The J gene is TRBJ2-7, the V gene TRBV7-7; 9 bases agree with TRBD2. After removal of 7 bases from V and 6 bases from J, the junction contained 19 bases not matched to a gene. The CDR3 extends over 17 amino acids. Germline values: CDR1 SSHAT, CDR2 FNYEAQ (reference sequence). The CDR3 sequence: CASNLRPGLAGRGEQYF. Written as DNA, the CDR3 is TGTGCCAGCAACCTCCGCCCGGGACTAGCCGGTCGGGGCGAGCAGTACTTC.

A word on this clone: Other DNA sequences of this sample code for an identical CDR3. The CDR3 region is CASSLVLGANTEAFF. As DNA, the CDR3 is TGTGCCAGCAGCTTGGTTCTGGGGGCGAACACTGAAGCTTTCTTT. The genes are TRBV5-4 and TRBJ1-1; D is perhaps TRBD1 (6 bases). V lost 0 bases and J lost 1, with 10 bases in between. Germline assignment: CDR1 SGHNT and CDR2 YYREEE (reference sequence). The CDR3 runs to 15 residues.

The table lists this clone with a count of one. The J gene is TRBJ1-1, the V gene TRBV30; possible D gene TRBD1, 6 bases. Trimming left V 7 bases short and J 7 bases short, with 19 bases between. Germline loops: CDR1 GTSNPN, CDR2 SVGIG (reference sequence). The CDR3 sequence is 13 residues long. The CDR3 region has the DNA TGTGCCTTACGCGTACAGGGAGTTGGTGAAGCTTTCTTT. As protein: CALRVQGVGEAFF.

V and J are TRBV19 and TRBJ1-1, with TRBD1 identical over 7 bases. Trimming at V came to 3 bases and at J to 5 bases, leaving 6 bases not matched to a gene. This CDR3 has 14 amino acids. Germline lookup yields CDR1 LNHDA and CDR2 SQIVND (reference sequence). In DNA, the CDR3 is TGTGCCAGTAGTATGGACAGGCGGAGGACTGAAGCTTTCTTT. Amino acid sequence: CASSMDRRRTEAFF.

J is TRBJ1-5 and V is TRBV2; D gene uncertain. The V gene's germline CDR1 is SNHLY and CDR2 FYNNEI. V was pared by 7 bases and J by 5 bases, with 12 bases between. CDR3 length: 13 amino acids. CDR3 DNA sequence: TGTGCCAGCACGGCAGCTACCTATCAGCCCCAGCATTTT. It translates to CASTAATYQPQHF.

The rearrangement uses TRBV9 and TRBJ1-2; 10 bases map to TRBD1. Looked up from germline, CDR1 is SGDLS and CDR2 is YYNGEE. The length of the CDR3 is 14 residues. Unmatched junction bases numbered 8, after V lost 4 bases and J lost 8 bases. The CDR3 coding sequence is TGTGCCAGCAGCTTGACAGGGGGCGCCTTGGGCTACACCTTC. This sequence encodes CASSLTGGALGYTF. The full variable domain, with the rest looked up from reference TRBV9 and TRBJ1-2, is DSGVTQTPKHLITATGQRVTLRCSPRSGDLSVYWYQQSLDQGLQFLIQYYNGEERAKGNILERFSAQQFPDLHSELNLSSLELGDSALYFCASSLTGGALGYTFGSGTRLTVV.

V is TRBV27 and J is TRBJ2-3; 12 bases are shared with TRBD2. Germline V gene sequence: CDR1 MNHEY, CDR2 SMNVEV (reference sequence). The CDR3 totals 15 residues. With V trimmed by 4 bases and J by 4 bases, 3 bases remained unmatched. CDR3 nucleotides: TGTGCCAGCAGTTCTAGCGGGAGGGCCCCAGATACGCAGTATTTT. It translates to CASSSSGRAPDTQYF.

A note on this clone: Other DNA sequences in the sample encode the same CDR3. CDR3 protein: CASSLLRETQYF. DNA of the CDR3: TGTGCCAGCAGCCTTCTCCGGGAGACCCAGTACTTC. V usage is TRBV7-2 and J usage is TRBJ2-5; D unclear. Trimming pared 5 bases from V and 5 bases from J, leaving 9 bases between. Germline lookup yields CDR1 SGHTA and CDR2 FQGNSA. CDR3 size: 12 residues.

The genes are TRBV10-3 and TRBJ2-7; D remains unclear. CDR3 size: 17 residues. V lost 3 bases, J lost 4 bases, and 22 bases lay in between. Germline lookup yields CDR1 ENHRY and CDR2 SYGVKD. The CDR3 sequence is CAISDPLGRKKVYEQYF. CDR3 DNA sequence: TGTGCCATCAGTGACCCGCTTGGGCGGAAGAAAGTTTACGAGCAGTACTTC.

The chain has TRBV19 and TRBJ2-1, with unresolved D. The CDR3 sequence is 18 residues long. Germline lookup yields CDR1 LNHDA and CDR2 SQIVND (reference sequence). V was cut by 3 bases and J by 0 bases, with 18 bases left in between. This CDR3 reads CASSILGVSLSSYNEQFF. The CDR3 DNA is TGTGCCAGTAGTATCCTTGGTGTCAGCCTAAGCTCCTACAATGAGCAGTTCTTC.

This clone was found once. Here the CDR3 DNA reads TGTGCCTGGAGTGTGACACGGGCTACAGATACGCAGTATTTT. This encodes CAWSVTRATDTQYF. This chain links TRBV30 with TRBJ2-3, with unresolved D. The CDR3 covers 14 residues. Germline V gives CDR1 GTSNPN, CDR2 SVGIG (reference sequence). The V and J ends lost 0 bases and 3 bases respectively, with 10 bases between them.

The chain combines TRBV7-9 with TRBJ1-4, with 7 bases aligning to TRBD1. The trim removed 5 bases at V and 7 bases at J, leaving 7 bases unmatched. This CDR3 is 14 amino acids long. CDR1 and CDR2 from the germline V gene are SEHNR and FQNEAQ (reference sequence). Here the CDR3 reads CASSSRTGIEKLFF. CDR3 in DNA: TGTGCCAGCAGCAGCCGGACAGGAATTGAAAAACTGTTTTTT. The full variable domain, in which reference TRBV7-9 and TRBJ1-4 provide the parts outside the CDR3, is DTGVSQNPRHKITKRGQNVTFRCDPISEHNRLYWYRQTLGQGPEFLTYFQNEAQLEKSRLLSDRFSAERPKGSFSTLEIQRTEQGDSAMYLCASSSRTGIEKLFFGSGTQLSVL.

The chain is built from TRBV4-2 and TRBJ2-7, with D perhaps assigned TRBD1 or TRBD2 (5 bases each). The CDR3 runs 13 residues. From germline, CDR1 is LGHNA and CDR2 YNFKEQ. Trimming pared 4 bases from V and 3 bases from J, leaving 10 bases between. The CDR3 DNA follows: TGTGCCAGCAGCCCGGGACCAAACTACGAGCAGTACTTC. It codes for CASSPGPNYEQYF.

This chain links TRBV19 with TRBJ2-3, with 10 bases aligning to TRBD2. J gave up 2 bases and V 6 bases, and 5 bases lay outside the gene matches. Germline-derived CDR1 and CDR2 are LNHDA and SQIVND (reference sequence). This CDR3 has 15 residues. The CDR3 sequence is CASSPSGRVTDTQYF. CDR3 bases: TGTGCCAGTAGCCCGAGCGGGAGGGTCACAGATACGCAGTATTTT. The whole variable domain, filled in from reference TRBV19 and TRBJ2-3, reads DGGITQSPKYLFRKEGQNVTLSCEQNLNHDAMYWYRQDPGQGLRLIYYSQIVNDFQKGDIAEGYSVSREKKESFPLTVTSAQKNPTAFYLCASSPSGRVTDTQYFGPGTRLTVL.

Comments on this clone: The sample has other DNA sequences that encode this CDR3 too. The rearrangement joins TRBV19 to TRBJ1-5, with 7 positions matching TRBD1. CDR3 size: 14 residues. Germline V gives CDR1 LNHDA, CDR2 SQIVND (reference sequence). V was pared by 4 bases and J by 4 bases, with 4 bases of the junction left unmatched. This CDR3 is CASSSAGGNQPQHF. The CDR3 nucleotides read TGTGCCAGTAGTAGCGCAGGGGGTAATCAGCCCCAGCATTTT.

J is TRBJ1-1 and V is TRBV9; TRBD1 aligns across 8 bases. The CDR3 is 14 amino acids. Looked up from germline, CDR1 is SGDLS and CDR2 is YYNGEE. V dropped 8 bases and J dropped 6; count of bases not matched to a gene: 12. The CDR3 is CASGQGGVSAEAFF. The CDR3 DNA follows: TGTGCCAGTGGACAGGGCGGCGTTTCGGCTGAAGCTTTCTTT. The variable domain in full, completed from reference TRBV9 and TRBJ1-1, reads DSGVTQTPKHLITATGQRVTLRCSPRSGDLSVYWYQQSLDQGLQFLIQYYNGEERAKGNILERFSAQQFPDLHSELNLSSLELGDSALYFCASGQGGVSAEAFFGQGTRLTVV.

This clone occurred once. This chain links TRBV4-1 with TRBJ1-1, with 8 positions matching TRBD1. From germline, CDR1 is MGHRA and CDR2 YSYEKL. J was trimmed by 7 bases and V by 2 bases; bases with no gene match: 15. The CDR3 runs to 17 residues. CDR3 residues: CASSQPTRGRFRIEAFF. In DNA, the CDR3 is TGCGCCAGCAGCCAACCCACCAGGGGGCGGTTTCGAATTGAAGCTTTCTTT.

The chain links TRBV2 to TRBJ1-2, with a weak D call TRBD1 (6 bases). Germline-derived CDR1 and CDR2 are SNHLY and FYNNEI. The CDR3 loop spans 14 amino acids. V lost 2 bases and J 12 bases, leaving 19 bases between the germline ends. This CDR3 is CASSEFGVRGQNTF. The CDR3 coding sequence is TGTGCCAGCAGTGAATTCGGCGTTCGGGGGCAGAACACCTTC.

The chain is built from TRBV28 and TRBJ1-1, with no clear D. The CDR3 is 11 residues long. Germline lookup yields CDR1 MDHEN and CDR2 SYDVKM. The CDR3 bases are TGTGCAATTTTGTCGAACACTGAAGCTTTCTTT. Translated: CAILSNTEAFF.

The gene calls are TRBV19 and TRBJ1-5; 7 bases line up with TRBD1. Per germline, CDR1 LNHDA and CDR2 SQIVND (reference sequence). The CDR3 consists of 13 residues. The junction had 7 bases not matched to a gene; V was cut back by 7 bases and J by 7 bases. CDR3 in DNA: TGTGCCAGTAACAGGGGCGCAGGGCAGCCCCAGCATTTT. Protein sequence: CASNRGAGQPQHF.

The J gene is TRBJ2-6, the V gene TRBV2; the D is unclear. From germline, CDR1 is SNHLY and CDR2 FYNNEI. The CDR3 is made up of 16 amino acids. Trimming removed 4 bases at V and 0 bases at J, with 10 bases between. CDR3 sequence (DNA): TGTGCCAGCAGTGGAAGCCGAAGCTCTGGGGCCAACGTCCTGACTTTC. As protein: CASSGSRSSGANVLTF.

V is TRBV21-1 and J is TRBJ1-1. TRBV21-1 is annotated as a pseudogene. CDR3 length: 15 residues. CDR3: CASSRKRGGCTEAFF. CDR3 in DNA: TGTGCCAGCAGCCGGAAGAGGGGGGGCTGTACTGAAGCTTTCTTT.